The 19 T cell receptor beta chains reported below all come from one sample, sequenced in a study of blood T cell repertoires in COVID-19. Profiled with immunoSEQ multiplex PCR; TCRdb holds only in-frame clones, not every one. The data hold about 270,000 clones, with 88% observed a single time. Sequencing was carried out using PBMCs or T cells enriched from blood (not recorded which). The receptors were sampled from a woman aged 60-75 years in a cohort exposed to, infected with or recovered from COVID-19 (not recorded which).

The chain uses TRBV11-2 and TRBJ1-6, with D perhaps matching TRBD1 (5 bases). V was pared by 5 bases and J by 5 bases, with 19 bases between. The length of the CDR3 is 17 residues. Per the germline V gene, CDR1 is SGHAT and CDR2 is FQNNGV. The CDR3 DNA sequence: TGTGCCAGCAGCCCCAGCGGGGGTGCGGGCCATAATTCACCCCTCCACTTT. Residues: CASSPSGGAGHNSPLHF.

This chain connects TRBV6-5 to TRBJ2-7; TRBD2 is a possible D gene (5 bases). The germline CDR1 and CDR2 sequences are MNHEY and SVGAGI. The CDR3 length is 15 residues. The V and J ends lost 0 bases and 7 bases respectively, with 16 bases between them. This CDR3 reads CASSYSNRGLSEQYF. The DNA of the CDR3 is TGTGCCAGCAGTTACTCGAATCGCGGGTTGAGTGAGCAGTACTTC.

In this sample, this clone turned up once. The chain links TRBV4-1 to TRBJ1-5; a possible D gene is TRBD1 (6 bases). CDR1 is MGHRA, CDR2 YSYEKL, per germline. The CDR3 has 15 amino acids. The V and J ends lost 4 bases and 0 bases respectively, with 10 bases between them. The chain's CDR3 is CASSRDTYSNQPQHF. The DNA of the CDR3 is TGCGCCAGCAGCCGGGACACCTATAGCAATCAGCCCCAGCATTTT.

J is TRBJ2-2 and V is TRBV5-4; D is undetermined. The CDR3 covers 14 residues. The germline V gene encodes CDR1 SGHNT and CDR2 YYREEE (reference sequence). The V gene lost 6 bases and the J gene lost 6 bases, with 15 bases spanning the gap. The CDR3 DNA is TGTGCCAGCATGTCCTCCGGAGTAGCCGGGGAGCTGTTTTTT. Translating it yields CASMSSGVAGELFF.

CDR3 residues: CASSDPEANSNQPQHF. The CDR3 region has the DNA TGCGCCAGCAGTGACCCAGAGGCAAATAGCAATCAGCCCCAGCATTTT. This chain uses TRBV10-1 with TRBJ1-5, with unresolved D. The CDR3 is 16 residues long. Trimming took 3 bases from V and 0 from J, leaving 12 bases between them. Germline CDR1 WNHNN, CDR2 SYGVQD (reference sequence).

The chain has TRBV9 and TRBJ2-1; tentatively, D is TRBD2 (5 bases). Trimming stripped 4 bases from V and 6 bases from J, with 14 bases between. Germline CDR1 SGDLS, CDR2 YYNGEE. CDR3 size: 14 residues. CDR3 loop: CASSLGGLGNEQFF. The CDR3 DNA reads TGTGCCAGCAGCCTCGGCGGGCTGGGCAATGAGCAGTTCTTC. Complete variable domain (other parts from reference TRBV9 and TRBJ2-1): DSGVTQTPKHLITATGQRVTLRCSPRSGDLSVYWYQQSLDQGLQFLIQYYNGEERAKGNILERFSAQQFPDLHSELNLSSLELGDSALYFCASSLGGLGNEQFFGPGTRLTVL.

The chain couples TRBV2 to TRBJ2-7; possible D gene TRBD1, 6 bases. Deletions cut 7 bases from V and 3 bases from J, with 7 bases between. This CDR3 has 11 residues. CDR1 and CDR2 (germline): SNHLY, FYNNEI. This CDR3 is CASTGDYEQYF. The CDR3 DNA reads as TGTGCCAGCACAGGGGACTACGAGCAGTACTTC.

V and J are TRBV5-6 and TRBJ1-5, with D tentatively TRBD1 (5 bases). This CDR3 contains 15 residues. Germline assignment: CDR1 SGHDT and CDR2 YYEEEE. Trimming stripped 1 base from V and 2 bases from J, with 10 bases between. CDR3 bases: TGTGCCAGCAGCTTGTTCCAGGGCGGCAATCAGCCCCAGCATTTT. Its translation: CASSLFQGGNQPQHF.

The chain combines TRBV28 with TRBJ2-2; 7 bases map to TRBD2. The CDR3 runs to 13 residues. Per the germline V gene, CDR1 is MDHEN and CDR2 is SYDVKM. J gave up 4 bases and V 7 bases, and 3 bases lay outside the gene matches. CDR3 protein: CASNGRRTGELFF. For the CDR3, the DNA is TGTGCCAGCAACGGGAGGCGCACCGGGGAGCTGTTTTTT.

In this sample, this clone turned up a few times. The chain couples TRBV5-5 to TRBJ2-7; 7 bases line up with TRBD1. The CDR3 loop spans 15 amino acids. The V segment lost 0 bases and the J segment 0 bases; nucleotides outside the gene matches: 3. Per the germline V gene, CDR1 is SGHKS and CDR2 is YYEKEE (reference sequence). CDR3 sequence (DNA): TGTGCCAGCAGCTTGGAGGGACAGCCCTCCTACGAGCAGTACTTC. Its translation: CASSLEGQPSYEQYF.

The rearrangement links TRBV5-6 to TRBJ2-2; 7 bases match TRBD1. Germline lookup yields CDR1 SGHDT and CDR2 YYEEEE. The ends lost 10 bases at V and 1 base at J; junction bases unmatched: 10. There are 15 residues in the CDR3. In DNA, the CDR3 is TGTGCCGTTCGCAGGGGGATCGGGAACACCGGGGAGCTGTTTTTT. It specifies CAVRRGIGNTGELFF.

Regarding this clone: A read error may produce the germline difference seen at one junction end. The V and J genes are TRBV30 and TRBJ1-3, with 10 bases that match TRBD1. This CDR3 contains 14 residues. Germline-derived CDR1 and CDR2 are GTSNPN and SVGIG (reference sequence). CDR3 amino acids: CAWSADGTGAKGGF. The CDR3 DNA reads as TGTGCCTGGAGTGCAGATGGGACAGGGGCGAAAGGGGGATTT.

This chain connects TRBV28 to TRBJ1-1; 7 bases line up with TRBD1. The CDR3 extends over 14 amino acids. Per germline, CDR1 MDHEN and CDR2 SYDVKM. Germline trimming cut 5 bases from V and 11 bases from J; bases unmatched to any gene: 14. CDR3 protein: CASSGSGGGWEAFF. The CDR3 coding sequence is TGTGCCAGCAGTGGGTCAGGGGGAGGTTGGGAGGCTTTCTTT. Full variable domain (outside the CDR3, taken from reference TRBV28 and TRBJ1-1): DVKVTQSSRYLVKRTGEKVFLECVQDMDHENMFWYRQDPGLGLRLIYFSYDVKMKEKGDIPEGYSVSREKKERFSLILESASTNQTSMYLCASSGSGGGWEAFFGQGTRLTVV.

This chain links TRBV18 with TRBJ1-2; the match to TRBD1 covers 7 bases. Germline values: CDR1 KGHSH, CDR2 LQKENI. Germline trimming cut 1 base from V and 1 base from J; bases unmatched to any gene: 6. The CDR3 spans 16 residues. CDR3 in amino acids: CASSPQQGVDNYGYTF. The CDR3 nucleotides are TGTGCCAGCTCACCACAGCAGGGGGTTGATAACTATGGCTACACCTTC.

The J gene is TRBJ2-1, the V gene TRBV7-8, with 8 bases fitting TRBD2. Unmatched junction bases numbered 17, after V lost 1 base and J lost 9 bases. CDR3 length: 18 amino acids. The germline CDR1 and CDR2 sequences are SGHVS and FQNEAQ. CDR3 DNA: TGTGCCAGCAGCTTAGTGAGAACGCGGGAGGCCGATAAGGTTGAGCAGTTCTTC. It encodes CASSLVRTREADKVEQFF.

The gene calls are TRBV9 and TRBJ2-7; 9 nucleotides match TRBD2. Trimming removed 0 bases from V and 5 bases from J; junction bases left unmatched: 12. The CDR3 extends over 17 amino acids. CDR1 SGDLS and CDR2 YYNGEE come from the germline V gene. CDR3 sequence reads: CASSVELGASGIDEQYF. As DNA, the CDR3 is TGTGCCAGCAGCGTAGAATTAGGGGCTAGCGGGATTGACGAGCAGTACTTC.

This clone occurred many times. The chain has TRBV7-9 and TRBJ2-7, with 7 bases lining up with TRBD2. Trimming removed 5 bases from V and 2 bases from J; junction bases left unmatched: 12. From germline, CDR1 is SEHNR and CDR2 FQNEAQ (reference sequence). This CDR3 has 16 amino acids. The CDR3 region has the DNA TGTGCCAGCAGCACGCCGCGAGCGGGACTGGCCTACGAGCAGTACTTC. Encoded protein: CASSTPRAGLAYEQYF.

The V and J genes are TRBV7-2 and TRBJ2-2, with TRBD1 identical over 7 bases. CDR3 length: 17 amino acids. The V and J ends lost 3 bases and 0 bases, in that order; junction bases with no gene match: 7. In germline, CDR1 is SGHTA, CDR2 FQGNSA. The CDR3 DNA reads TGTGCCAGCAGCTTCTTCGGACAGGTCGCGAACACCGGGGAGCTGTTTTTT. Protein sequence: CASSFFGQVANTGELFF.

The chain carries TRBV24-1 and TRBJ2-7; 8 bases agree with TRBD1. Germline CDR1 is KGHDR and CDR2 is SFDVKD. CDR3 length: 13 amino acids. The J segment lost 6 bases and the V segment lost 5 bases, leaving 5 bases of the junction unmatched. The chain's CDR3 is CATSGPGTGEQYF. In DNA form, the CDR3 reads TGTGCCACCAGTGGGCCAGGGACAGGCGAGCAGTACTTC.